This T cell receptor beta chain was retrieved from a study of blood T cell repertoires in COVID-19. Turning to the study itself: Material from acute and convalescent COVID-19 was sourced from the United States, Italy and Spain.

J lost 2 bases, V lost 5 bases, and 6 bases had no gene match. This CDR3 region has 14 residues. CDR1 is SGDLS, CDR2 YYNGEE, per germline. Method: immunoSEQ multiplex PCR; TCRdb's copy keeps in-frame clones and lacks some. Seen here are around 80,000 clones, approximately 84% observed once, and the top ten hold more than 10%. The sequencing input was peripheral blood. This TCR was sampled from a man between 50 and 59 years old with COVID-19, enrolled during active disease. This chain joins TRBV9 and TRBJ2-7, with 8 bases lining up with TRBD2. For the CDR3, the DNA is TGTGCCAGCAGGGGACTAGTCAAACCCTACGAGCAGTACTTC. It yields the protein CASRGLVKPYEQYF.